The clone carrying this T cell receptor (beta chain) was counted once. As yet, its antigen is unknown. It was from about 19-30 mg of unsorted bulk tissue that RNA and DNA were co-extracted. Patients underwent resection of primary liver carcinoma. The germline V gene encodes CDR1 SGHNT and CDR2 YYREEE (reference sequence). The CDR3 runs to 16 residues. V was shortened by 3 bases and J by 5 bases, with 17 bases between the two germline ends. Total RNA amounting to roughly 480 ng was the source from which TCR beta cDNA was made with a constant-region primer. ARM-PCR was slightly modified, and three nested multiplex PCR rounds with it gave rise to the TCR beta libraries. A C-beta reverse primer was combined with TRBV1-TRBV30 forward primers in the first two PCR rounds, and each round had approximately 9 cycles. TCRdb fed the multiplex PCR reads into MiXCR, producing one record per CDR3 protein. The table records tens of thousands of distinct CDR3 sequences, around 70% of them present only once.

The record originates from a study of tumor-infiltrating lymphocytes in primary liver carcinoma. Turning to the study itself: Donors had hepatocellular carcinoma or combined HCC and intrahepatic cholangiocarcinoma. Yields of productive TCRbeta reads ranged from roughly 3.65 to 7.5 million per sample and were similar across tissue types. Study conclusions and caveats: Whereas tumor region pairs overlapped more, tumor-adjacent and tumor-blood pairs overlapped less.

The sample comprised liver tumor tissue from sampling region 1. Subset in this sample: tumor region T1, superior pole. This clonotype was sampled from a man aged 35-49 years with primary liver carcinoma and hepatitis B virus infection. The J gene is TRBJ2-2, the V gene TRBV5-4; no clear D gene. The CDR3 here is CASSSAGGRATGELFF. CDR3 nucleotides: TGTGCCAGCAGCTCGGCTGGCGGTAGGGCGACCGGGGAGCTGTTTTTT.